This TCR beta chain was recovered during a study of shared clonotypes between healthy human individuals. Per the germline V gene, CDR1 is SGHRS and CDR2 is YFSETQ. The length of the CDR3 is 16 residues. V was trimmed by 4 bases and J by 8 bases, leaving 21 bases between them. This clone appeared a single time. Sequencing was performed with immunoSEQ multiplex PCR; in TCRdb, only in-frame clones are kept and a portion is missing. Of 2 million to 3 million clones in the sample, 80% to 95% were seen once. V usage is TRBV5-1 and J usage is TRBJ1-4; a possible D gene is TRBD1 (5 bases). Sequenced sample: naive CD4+ T cells from PBMCs. Documented subset: CD45RA+ positively selected. The sequence was collected from a man aged 18 to 35 in good health. Some clones in this sample may be carry-over from other donors' samples. CDR3 amino acids: CASSPVGGIGNEKLFF. For the CDR3, the DNA is TGCGCCAGCAGCCCCGTTGGGGGGATAGGAAACGAAAAACTGTTTTTT.